This T cell receptor (beta chain) was recovered during a study of T cells in localized non-small cell lung cancer. Study-level results: Uninvolved neighboring lung showed the greatest T cell clonality, exceeding tumor. Heterogeneity stays possible, as sequencing covered only one tumor region. An association was observed between higher blood T cell density and longer overall survival. Appearances in adjacent lung were noted for a median around 55 of the top 100 tumor clones.

Sequencing was performed with immunoSEQ multiplex PCR; in TCRdb, only in-frame clones are kept and a portion is missing. The sample gives approximately 43,000 clones, 85% to 90% of which show up once; roughly 6.9% is in the top ten. About this clone: Its antigen is undetermined.

The clonotype originates from a woman aged 18-49 years with stage III lung adenocarcinoma. Sequencing was performed on peripheral blood, taken before any cancer treatment.

The CDR3 DNA follows: TGCGCCAGCAGTGAGTTAGGACAGGCGTGGGAGACCCAGTACTTC. As protein: CASSELGQAWETQYF. The V call is TRBV10-2, the J call TRBJ2-5, with 7 bases that match TRBD1. The CDR3 has 15 amino acids. Germline V lookup: CDR1 WSHSY, CDR2 SAAADI. V was clipped by 1 base and J by 5 bases; unmatched bases: 7.